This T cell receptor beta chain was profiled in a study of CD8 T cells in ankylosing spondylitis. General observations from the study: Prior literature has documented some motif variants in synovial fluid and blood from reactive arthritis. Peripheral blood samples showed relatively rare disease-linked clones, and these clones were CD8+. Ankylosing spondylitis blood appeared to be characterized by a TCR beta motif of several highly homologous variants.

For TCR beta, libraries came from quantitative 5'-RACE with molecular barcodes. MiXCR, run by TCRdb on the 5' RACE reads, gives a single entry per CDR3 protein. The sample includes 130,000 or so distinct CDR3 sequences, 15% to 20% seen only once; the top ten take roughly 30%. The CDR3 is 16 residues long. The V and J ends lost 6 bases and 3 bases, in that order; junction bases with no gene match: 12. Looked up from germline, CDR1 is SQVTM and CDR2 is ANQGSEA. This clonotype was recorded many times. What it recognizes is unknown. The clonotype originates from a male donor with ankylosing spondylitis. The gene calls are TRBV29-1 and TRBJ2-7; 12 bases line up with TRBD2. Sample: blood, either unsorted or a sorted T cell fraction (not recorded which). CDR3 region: CSVDGLAGSPVYEQYF. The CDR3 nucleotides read TGCAGCGTCGACGGACTAGCGGGAAGCCCCGTCTACGAGCAGTACTTC.